This T cell receptor (beta chain) was sequenced for a study of blood T cell repertoires in COVID-19. This table comes from immunoSEQ multiplex PCR, and its TCRdb copy is limited to in-frame clones, with some not included. The sample lists 350,000 or so clones, 70% to 90% occurring once. Participants were aged about 18 to 100 years from about 25 US areas. The V and J ends lost 3 bases and 0 bases respectively, with 15 bases between them. This CDR3 region has 16 residues. Germline CDR1 reads DFQATT; CDR2 reads SNEGSKA (reference sequence). Specimen: PBMCs or T cells enriched from blood (not recorded which). This rearrangement joins TRBV20-1 to TRBJ1-3; D is possibly TRBD1 (6 bases). The receptor was isolated from a woman between 40 and 50 years old with acute COVID-19. CDR3: CSASIGTRFSGNTIYF. DNA for the CDR3: TGCAGTGCTAGTATTGGGACAAGGTTCTCTGGAAACACCATATATTTT.